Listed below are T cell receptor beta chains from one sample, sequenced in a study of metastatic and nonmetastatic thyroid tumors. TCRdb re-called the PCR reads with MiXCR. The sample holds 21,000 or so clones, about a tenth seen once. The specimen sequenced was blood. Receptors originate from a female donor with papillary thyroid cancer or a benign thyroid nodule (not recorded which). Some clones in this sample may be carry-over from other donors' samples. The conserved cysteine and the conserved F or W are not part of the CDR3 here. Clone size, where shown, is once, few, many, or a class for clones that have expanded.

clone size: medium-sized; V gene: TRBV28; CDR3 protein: ASSPALGQGAEYGYT
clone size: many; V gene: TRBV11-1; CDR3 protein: ASSPWGGPSTDTQY
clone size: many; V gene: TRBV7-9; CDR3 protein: ASSLGQAFVEAF
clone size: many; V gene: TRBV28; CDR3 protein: ASTSLGAGGNEQF
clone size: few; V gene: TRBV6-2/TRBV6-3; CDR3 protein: ASSFPPHRESNQPQH
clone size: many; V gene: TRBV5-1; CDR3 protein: ASSTGLADRYEQY
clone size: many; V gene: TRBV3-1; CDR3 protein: ASSQAFGGDYEQY
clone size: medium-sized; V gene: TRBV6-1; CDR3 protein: ASSPRRGPHEQY
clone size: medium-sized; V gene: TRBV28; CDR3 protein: ASSLGRGVETQY
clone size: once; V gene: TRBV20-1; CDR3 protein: SARLGTSGRDTGELF
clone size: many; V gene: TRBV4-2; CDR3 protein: ASSQEDLATGELF
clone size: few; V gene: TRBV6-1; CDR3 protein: ASSSNRGQAF
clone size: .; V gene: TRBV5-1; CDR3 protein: ASSPSGTVAKNIQY
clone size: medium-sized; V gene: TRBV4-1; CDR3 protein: ASSQEASYEQY
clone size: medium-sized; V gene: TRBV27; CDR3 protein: ASSGLAGGTGELF
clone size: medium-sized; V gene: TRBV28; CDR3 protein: ASSSLAPAYEQY
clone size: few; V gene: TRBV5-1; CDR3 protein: ASSLSLRSRSTYEQY
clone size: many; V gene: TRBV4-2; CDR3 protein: ASSPTGARLASGELF
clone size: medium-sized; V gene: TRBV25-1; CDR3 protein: ASKREGVNNEQF
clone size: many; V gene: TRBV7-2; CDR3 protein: ASSLGLGGRGETQY